This is a list of T cell receptor beta chains from one sample in a study of blood T cell repertoires in COVID-19. TCRdb keeps only in-frame clones here, not all; method: immunoSEQ multiplex PCR. The sample records 110,000 to 150,000 clones, roughly 80% being singletons. The sequenced sample consisted of PBMCs or T cells enriched from blood (not recorded which). The receptors here all came from a middle-aged woman who had recovered from COVID-19. The conserved cysteine and the conserved F or W are not part of the CDR3 here. Clone size, where shown, is once, few, many, or a class for clones that have expanded.

cdr3_aa: ASSVGTVLNEKLF; v_call: TRBV9; clone_size: NA
cdr3_aa: ARLGGEQF; v_call: TRBV12-5; clone_size: NA
cdr3_aa: ASSVYRTGELF; v_call: TRBV10-1; clone_size: NA
cdr3_aa: ATSRDLSGRNEQY; v_call: TRBV15; clone_size: NA
cdr3_aa: ASSQGVASGQETQY; v_call: TRBV3-1/TRBV3-2; clone_size: NA
cdr3_aa: ASSLGGQGAYEQY; v_call: TRBV5-1; clone_size: once
cdr3_aa: ASSQIQGMDSPLH; v_call: TRBV5-5; clone_size: NA
cdr3_aa: ASSALYEQY; v_call: TRBV2; clone_size: NA
cdr3_aa: ASSPDREHGYT; v_call: TRBV18; clone_size: once
cdr3_aa: ASSQARQGGEKLF; v_call: TRBV3-1/TRBV3-2; clone_size: few
cdr3_aa: ASSVVRTENTGELF; v_call: TRBV9; clone_size: NA
cdr3_aa: ASSFSGGEGQPQH; v_call: TRBV4-1; clone_size: few
cdr3_aa: ASSQIGQGNTGELF; v_call: TRBV4-2; clone_size: NA
cdr3_aa: ASRPLAGGGTGELF; v_call: TRBV5-1; clone_size: NA
cdr3_aa: ASSPGGVDQPQH; v_call: TRBV5-1; clone_size: few
cdr3_aa: ASLLGGTSSYEQY; v_call: TRBV6-6; clone_size: NA
cdr3_aa: ASSTGTVNPLGYT; v_call: TRBV5-5; clone_size: NA
cdr3_aa: ASSPLGGEENEKLF; v_call: TRBV5-1; clone_size: NA
cdr3_aa: ASKPGGTTDTQY; v_call: TRBV6-5; clone_size: NA
cdr3_aa: SVGQAGTEAF; v_call: TRBV29-1; clone_size: NA
cdr3_aa: ASSQGSRGVDTQY; v_call: TRBV3-1/TRBV3-2; clone_size: NA
cdr3_aa: ASSDSTGYNSPLH; v_call: TRBV2; clone_size: NA
cdr3_aa: AIRTGGNTEAF; v_call: TRBV10-3; clone_size: NA
cdr3_aa: ASSPVAGAITDTQY; v_call: TRBV5-4; clone_size: NA
cdr3_aa: ATSRDPQGGQPQH; v_call: TRBV15; clone_size: NA
cdr3_aa: ASSLGTSGGPWQY; v_call: TRBV5-4; clone_size: few
cdr3_aa: ASSLDLGGEREYDEQF; v_call: TRBV7-6; clone_size: NA
cdr3_aa: ASGPGDTEAF; v_call: TRBV2; clone_size: NA
cdr3_aa: ASSQEGRSSNYGYT; v_call: TRBV4-2; clone_size: NA
cdr3_aa: ASSRFGPGVTYEQY; v_call: TRBV4-1; clone_size: NA